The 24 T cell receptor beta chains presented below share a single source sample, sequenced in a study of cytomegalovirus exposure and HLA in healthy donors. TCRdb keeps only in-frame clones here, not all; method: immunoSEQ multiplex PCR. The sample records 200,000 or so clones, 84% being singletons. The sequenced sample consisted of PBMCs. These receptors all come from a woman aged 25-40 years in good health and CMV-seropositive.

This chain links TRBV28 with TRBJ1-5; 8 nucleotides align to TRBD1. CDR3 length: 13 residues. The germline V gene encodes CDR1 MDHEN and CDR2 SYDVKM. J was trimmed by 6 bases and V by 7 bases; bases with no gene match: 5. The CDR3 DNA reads TGTGCCAGCATCCCGCAGGGGGCTCAGCCCCAGCATTTT. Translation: CASIPQGAQPQHF.

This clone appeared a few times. The CDR3, as DNA: TGTGCCAGCACCGTTCCCGGACAGGGTCTCCCTGAAGCTTTCTTT. This translates into CASTVPGQGLPEAFF. V is TRBV5-8 and J is TRBJ1-1, with 8 bases that match TRBD1. CDR3 length equals 15 residues. Germline values: CDR1 SGHTS, CDR2 YDEGEE. J lost 6 bases, V lost 6 bases, and 13 bases had no gene match.

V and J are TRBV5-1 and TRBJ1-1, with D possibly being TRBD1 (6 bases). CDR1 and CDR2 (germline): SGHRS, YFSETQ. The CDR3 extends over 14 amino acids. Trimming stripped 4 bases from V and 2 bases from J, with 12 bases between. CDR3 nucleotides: TGCGCCAGCAGCGTACAGGGCCTAAACACTGAAGCTTTCTTT. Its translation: CASSVQGLNTEAFF.

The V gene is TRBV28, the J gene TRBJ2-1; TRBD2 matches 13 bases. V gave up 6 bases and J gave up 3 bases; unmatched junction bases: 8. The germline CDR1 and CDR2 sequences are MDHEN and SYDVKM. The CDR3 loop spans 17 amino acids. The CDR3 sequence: CASRYLLAGGLYNEQFF. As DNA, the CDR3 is TGTGCCAGCAGGTATCTACTAGCGGGAGGGCTCTACAATGAGCAGTTCTTC.

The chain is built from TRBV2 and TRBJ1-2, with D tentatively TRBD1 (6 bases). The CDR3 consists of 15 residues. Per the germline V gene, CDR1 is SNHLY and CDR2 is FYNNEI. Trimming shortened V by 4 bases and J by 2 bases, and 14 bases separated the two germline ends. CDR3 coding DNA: TGTGCCAGCAGTGTTTTTATGGGGGCCAACTATGGCTACACCTTC. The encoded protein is CASSVFMGANYGYTF.

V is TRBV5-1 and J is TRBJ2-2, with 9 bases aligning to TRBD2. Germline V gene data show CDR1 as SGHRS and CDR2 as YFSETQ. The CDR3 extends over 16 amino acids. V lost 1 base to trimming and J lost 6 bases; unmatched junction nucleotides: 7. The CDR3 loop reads CASSLSGGRGAGELFF. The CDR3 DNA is TGCGCCAGCAGCTTGTCTGGCGGGAGGGGCGCCGGGGAGCTGTTTTTT.

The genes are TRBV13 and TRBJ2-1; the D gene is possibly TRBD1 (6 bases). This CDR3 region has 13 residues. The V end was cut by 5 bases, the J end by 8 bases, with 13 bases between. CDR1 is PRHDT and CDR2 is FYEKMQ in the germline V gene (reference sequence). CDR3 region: CASSRRGGDEQFF. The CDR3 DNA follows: TGTGCCAGCAGCCGCCGTGGGGGCGATGAGCAGTTCTTC.

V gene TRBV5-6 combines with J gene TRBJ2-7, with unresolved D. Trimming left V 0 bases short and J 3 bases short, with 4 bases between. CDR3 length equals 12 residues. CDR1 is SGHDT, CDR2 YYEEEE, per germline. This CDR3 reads CASSLADYEQYF. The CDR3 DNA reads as TGTGCCAGCAGCTTGGCAGACTACGAGCAGTACTTC.

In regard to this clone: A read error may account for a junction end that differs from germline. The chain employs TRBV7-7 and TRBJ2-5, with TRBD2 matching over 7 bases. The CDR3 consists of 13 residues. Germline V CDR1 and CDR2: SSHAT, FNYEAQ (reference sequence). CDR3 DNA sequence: TGTGCTAGCAGCAAAATAGCGGGAGAGACCCAGTACTTC. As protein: CASSKIAGETQYF.

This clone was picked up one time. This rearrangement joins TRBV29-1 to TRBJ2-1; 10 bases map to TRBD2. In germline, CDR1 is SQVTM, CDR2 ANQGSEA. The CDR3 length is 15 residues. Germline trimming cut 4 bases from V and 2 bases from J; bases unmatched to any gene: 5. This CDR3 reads CSVGGLAETYNEQFF. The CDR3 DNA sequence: TGCAGCGTTGGAGGACTAGCGGAGACCTACAATGAGCAGTTCTTC.

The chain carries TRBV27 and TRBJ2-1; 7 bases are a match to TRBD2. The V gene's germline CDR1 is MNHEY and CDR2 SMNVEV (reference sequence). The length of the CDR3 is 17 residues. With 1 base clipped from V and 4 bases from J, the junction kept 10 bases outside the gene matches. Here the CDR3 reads CASSLYSTPAGYNEQFF. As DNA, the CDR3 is TGTGCCAGCAGTTTATACTCGACTCCAGCGGGATACAATGAGCAGTTCTTC.

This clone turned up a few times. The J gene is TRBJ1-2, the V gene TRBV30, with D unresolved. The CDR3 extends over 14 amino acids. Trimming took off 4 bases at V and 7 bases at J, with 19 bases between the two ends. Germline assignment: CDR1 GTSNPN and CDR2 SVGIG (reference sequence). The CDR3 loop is CAWTVGRNSGGYTF. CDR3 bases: TGTGCCTGGACCGTCGGCCGAAACTCGGGTGGCTACACCTTC.

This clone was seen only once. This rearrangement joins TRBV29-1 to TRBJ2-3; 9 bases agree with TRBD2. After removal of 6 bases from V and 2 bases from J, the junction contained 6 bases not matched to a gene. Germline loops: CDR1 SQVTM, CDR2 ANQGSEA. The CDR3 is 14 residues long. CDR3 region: CSVDLAGPTDTQYF. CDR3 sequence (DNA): TGCAGCGTCGATCTAGCGGGGCCCACAGATACGCAGTATTTT.

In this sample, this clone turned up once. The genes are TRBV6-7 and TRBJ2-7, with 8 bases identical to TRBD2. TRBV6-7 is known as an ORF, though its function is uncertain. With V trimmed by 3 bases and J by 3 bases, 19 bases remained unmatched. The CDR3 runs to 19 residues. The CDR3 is CASSYISGEATANYYEQYF. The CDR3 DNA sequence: TGTGCCAGCAGTTATATTAGCGGGGAGGCCACCGCAAACTACTACGAGCAGTACTTC.

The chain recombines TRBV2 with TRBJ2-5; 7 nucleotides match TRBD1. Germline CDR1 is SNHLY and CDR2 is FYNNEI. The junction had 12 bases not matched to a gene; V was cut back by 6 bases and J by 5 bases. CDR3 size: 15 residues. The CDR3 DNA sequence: TGTGCCAGCAGCGGGACCAGGGGGACCGGGGAGACCCAGTACTTC. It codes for CASSGTRGTGETQYF.

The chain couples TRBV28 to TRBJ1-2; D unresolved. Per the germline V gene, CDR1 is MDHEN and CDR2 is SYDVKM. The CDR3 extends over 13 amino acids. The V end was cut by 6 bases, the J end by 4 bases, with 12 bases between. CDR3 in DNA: TGTGCCAGCAGAATCAGTGAACCCTATGGCTACACCTTC. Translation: CASRISEPYGYTF.

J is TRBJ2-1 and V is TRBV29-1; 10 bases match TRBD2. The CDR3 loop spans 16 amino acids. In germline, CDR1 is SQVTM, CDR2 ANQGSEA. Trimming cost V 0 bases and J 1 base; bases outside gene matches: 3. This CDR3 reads CSVEDLSGRSYNEQFF. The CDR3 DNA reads TGCAGCGTTGAAGATCTTAGCGGGAGGTCCTACAATGAGCAGTTCTTC.

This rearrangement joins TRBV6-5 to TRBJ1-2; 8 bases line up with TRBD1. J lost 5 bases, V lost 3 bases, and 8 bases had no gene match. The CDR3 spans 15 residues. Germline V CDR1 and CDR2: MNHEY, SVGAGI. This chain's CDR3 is CASSYSRTGSYGYTF. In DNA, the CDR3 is TGTGCCAGCAGTTATTCAAGGACAGGGTCGTATGGCTACACCTTC.

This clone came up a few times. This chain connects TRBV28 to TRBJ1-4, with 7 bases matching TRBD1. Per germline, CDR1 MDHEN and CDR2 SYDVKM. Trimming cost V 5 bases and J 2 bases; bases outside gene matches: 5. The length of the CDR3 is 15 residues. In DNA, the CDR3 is TGTGCCAGCAGTCCACCGGGACAGACTAATGAAAAACTGTTTTTT. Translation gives CASSPPGQTNEKLFF.

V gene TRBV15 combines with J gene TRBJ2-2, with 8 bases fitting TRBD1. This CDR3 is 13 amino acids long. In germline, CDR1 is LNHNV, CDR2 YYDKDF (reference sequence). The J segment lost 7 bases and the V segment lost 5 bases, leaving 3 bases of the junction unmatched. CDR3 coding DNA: TGTGCCACCAGCGCAGGGGGCGGCGGGGAGCTGTTTTTT. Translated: CATSAGGGGELFF.

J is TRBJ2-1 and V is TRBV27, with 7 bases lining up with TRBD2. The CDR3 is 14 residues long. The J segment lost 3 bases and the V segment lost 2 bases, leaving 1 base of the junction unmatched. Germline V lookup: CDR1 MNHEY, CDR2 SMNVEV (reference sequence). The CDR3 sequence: CASSLGTNYNEQFF. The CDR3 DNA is TGTGCCAGCAGTTTAGGGACTAACTACAATGAGCAGTTCTTC.

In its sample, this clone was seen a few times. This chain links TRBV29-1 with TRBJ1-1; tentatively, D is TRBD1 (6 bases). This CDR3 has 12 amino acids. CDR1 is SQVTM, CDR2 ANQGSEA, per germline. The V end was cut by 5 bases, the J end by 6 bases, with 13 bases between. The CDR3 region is CSVTGGGAEAFF. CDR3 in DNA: TGCAGCGTTACCGGAGGGGGGGCTGAAGCTTTCTTT.

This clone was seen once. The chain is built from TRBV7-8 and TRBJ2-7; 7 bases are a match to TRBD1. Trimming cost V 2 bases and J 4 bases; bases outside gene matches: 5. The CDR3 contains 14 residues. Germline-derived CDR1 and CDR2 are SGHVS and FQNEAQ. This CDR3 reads CASSLQGVTYEQYF. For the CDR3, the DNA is TGTGCCAGCAGCTTACAGGGGGTAACGTACGAGCAGTACTTC.

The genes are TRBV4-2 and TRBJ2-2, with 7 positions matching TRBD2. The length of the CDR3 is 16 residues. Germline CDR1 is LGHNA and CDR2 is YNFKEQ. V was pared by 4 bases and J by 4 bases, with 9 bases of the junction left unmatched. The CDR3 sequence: CASSLRVSGITGELFF. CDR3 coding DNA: TGTGCCAGCAGCCTAAGGGTGAGCGGGATCACCGGGGAGCTGTTTTTT.